The 5 T cell receptor beta chains reported below all come from one sample, sequenced in a study of control samples from healthy donors and cancer patients. Clones were sequenced by immunoSEQ multiplex PCR, and TCRdb holds only the in-frame ones, with some missing. The repertoire holds some 74,000 clones, with over 75% as singletons. Sequences were obtained from blood. The origin of the receptors is a woman in her 50s in good health.

The CDR3 protein is CASRGVLTTGELFF. CDR3 sequence (DNA): TGTGCCAGCCGAGGAGTTTTGACCACCGGGGAGCTGTTTTTT. V usage is TRBV6-6 and J usage is TRBJ2-2; D remains unclear. In germline, CDR1 is MNHNY, CDR2 SVGAGI (reference sequence). Between the trimmed V and J ends, which lost 8 bases and 4 bases, there was a span of 14 bases. The CDR3 is made up of 14 amino acids.

This chain connects TRBV7-9 to TRBJ1-2, with a possible D match to TRBD1 (5 bases). CDR1 is SEHNR, CDR2 FQNEAQ, per germline (reference sequence). Trimming left V 5 bases short and J 1 base short, with 17 bases between. The CDR3 has 16 amino acids. CDR3 nucleotide sequence: TGTGCCAGCAGCCCAAGCAGGGTAGGAGGTAACTATGGCTACACCTTC. Amino acids: CASSPSRVGGNYGYTF.

This chain connects TRBV19 to TRBJ2-1; 7 nucleotides align to TRBD1. The CDR3 spans 14 residues. Unmatched junction bases numbered 9, after V lost 3 bases and J lost 10 bases. Germline lookup yields CDR1 LNHDA and CDR2 SQIVND (reference sequence). CDR3 loop: CASSIPRQGGEQFF. CDR3 bases: TGTGCCAGTAGTATCCCCCGACAGGGCGGGGAGCAGTTCTTC.

The chain has TRBV6-6 and TRBJ1-5; D unresolved. Germline V lookup: CDR1 MNHNY, CDR2 SVGAGI (reference sequence). The ends were cut back, 4 bases at V and 7 bases at J, with 8 bases in the middle. This CDR3 contains 12 residues. CDR3 in amino acids: CASSSPSQPQHF. Here the CDR3 DNA reads TGTGCCAGCAGTTCCCCCTCCCAGCCCCAGCATTTT.

This clone was detected once. V gene TRBV5-5 combines with J gene TRBJ2-7, with D unclear. Germline values: CDR1 SGHKS, CDR2 YYEKEE (reference sequence). V was cut by 0 bases and J by 0 bases, with 7 bases left in between. The CDR3 spans 14 residues. The CDR3 sequence: CASSLDTPSYEQYF. Here the CDR3 DNA reads TGTGCCAGCAGCTTGGACACTCCCTCCTACGAGCAGTACTTC.